This TCR beta chain was profiled in a study of Ad26.COV2.S vaccination and SARS-CoV-2 variants. Study background: It was the COV1001 Ad26.COV2.S trial arm that included the donor.

This CDR3 is 17 amino acids long. Trimming at V came to 2 bases and at J to 8 bases, leaving 13 bases not matched to a gene. Germline CDR1 is MNHEY and CDR2 is SMNVEV (reference sequence). Specified treatment: 15 to 20 received Ad26.COV2.S at low or high dose, single or two shots; roughly five received placebo; per-sample allocation not given. Samples came from day 63 after the first vaccine or placebo injection. Cohort 1b enrolled adults aged 18-55 years in Boston. Sequenced by immunoSEQ multiplex PCR; TCRdb stores in-frame clones only, minus some. The sample gives some 300,000 clones, just over 85% of which show up once; 1.9% is in the top ten.

The material was peripheral blood, obtained in a trial of Ad26.COV2.S vaccine versus placebo. The receptor was isolated from a person between 18 and 65 years old who received the Ad26.COV2.S COVID-19 vaccine or a placebo. The rearrangement links TRBV27 to TRBJ2-1; 9 nucleotides match TRBD1. The CDR3: CASSLRRDRARSDEQFF. The DNA for the CDR3 is TGTGCCAGCAGTTTACGCCGGGACAGGGCAAGGAGCGATGAGCAGTTCTTC.